This TCR beta chain was obtained from a study of blood T cell repertoires in COVID-19. About the study: The origin of the acute and convalescent COVID-19 samples was the United States, Italy and Spain. Nucleic acid was either cDNA or gDNA, and it came from T cells, B-cell-depleted T cells, or PBMCs.

The authors' processing: Amplification with reference gene primers provided the estimates of nucleated cell counts. Assay used: immunoSEQ multiplex PCR; TCRdb lists only in-frame clones, some missing. V and J calls and clone size come straight from that table; D and trimming were deduced from the DNA. The sample records tens of thousands of clones, about 78% being singletons. This clone was observed a single time. Trimming removed 1 base from V and 5 bases from J; junction bases left unmatched: 6. This CDR3 is built from 15 residues. Per the germline V gene, CDR1 is LNHNV and CDR2 is YYDKDF (reference sequence).

This chain links TRBV15 with TRBJ2-5; 8 bases are a match to TRBD1. This clonotype originated in a woman older than 75 with acute or convalescent COVID-19. Material for sequencing was peripheral blood. The CDR3 nucleotides read TGTGCCACCAGCAGAGCTCAGGGGGCAGCGGAGACCCAGTACTTC. The encoded protein is CATSRAQGAAETQYF.